These 4 T cell receptor beta chains were all obtained from the same sample, sequenced in a study of CD8 T cells in ankylosing spondylitis. TCRdb independently ran MiXCR on the 5' RACE reads; one entry per CDR3 protein. The sample lists fewer than 250,000 distinct CDR3 sequences, roughly a tenth occurring once. The source material was blood, either unsorted or a sorted T cell fraction (not recorded which). Receptors were obtained from a male donor with ankylosing spondylitis or in good health (not recorded which).

This chain joins TRBV7-8 and TRBJ1-1; 9 nucleotides line up with TRBD1. The ends lost 3 bases at V and 0 bases at J; junction bases unmatched: 2. The CDR3 is 15 residues long. CDR1 is SGHVS and CDR2 is FQNEAQ in the germline V gene. The DNA of the CDR3 is TGTGCCAGCAGCTTTAGGACAGGGGTGAACACTGAAGCTTTCTTT. This translates into CASSFRTGVNTEAFF.

This clonotype has ten or more counts. The CDR3, as DNA: TGCGCCAGCAGCCAAGAGGGACATAACACCGGGGAGCTGTTTTTT. As protein: CASSQEGHNTGELFF. This sequence joins TRBV4-1 and TRBJ2-2; D is possibly TRBD1 (6 bases). The germline V and J ends were trimmed by 0 bases and 2 bases, with 7 bases remaining between them. CDR3 length: 15 amino acids. Per the germline V gene, CDR1 is MGHRA and CDR2 is YSYEKL.

This clonotype was recorded at least ten times. The chain joins TRBV4-1 to TRBJ2-3, with TRBD2 as a possible D gene (6 bases). Trimming took 4 bases from V and 3 from J, leaving 17 bases between them. The CDR3 totals 16 residues. Germline CDR1 and CDR2: MGHRA and YSYEKL. The CDR3 protein is CASSLSGLLSTDTQYF. The CDR3 nucleotides are TGCGCCAGCAGCCTTAGCGGTCTCTTGAGTACAGATACGCAGTATTTT.

The chain couples TRBV3-1 to TRBJ2-7; a possible D gene is TRBD2 (6 bases). From germline, CDR1 is LGHDT and CDR2 YNNKEL (reference sequence). Trimming cost V 6 bases and J 8 bases, with 17 bases left between them. CDR3 size: 13 residues. CDR3 nucleotide sequence: TGTGCCAGCAGACTAACTGACCGGGAGAAGCAGTACTTC. As protein: CASRLTDREKQYF.